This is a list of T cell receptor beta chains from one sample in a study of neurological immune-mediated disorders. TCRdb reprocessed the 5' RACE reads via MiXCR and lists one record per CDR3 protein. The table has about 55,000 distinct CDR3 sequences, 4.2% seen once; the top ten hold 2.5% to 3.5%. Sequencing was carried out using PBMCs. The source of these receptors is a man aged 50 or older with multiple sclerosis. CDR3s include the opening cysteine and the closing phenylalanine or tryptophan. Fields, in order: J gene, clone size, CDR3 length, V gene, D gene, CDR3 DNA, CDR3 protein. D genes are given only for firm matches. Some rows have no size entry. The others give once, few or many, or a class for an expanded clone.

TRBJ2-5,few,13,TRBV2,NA,TGTGCCAGCATGTACACACCGGAGGGGACCCAGTACTTC,CASMYTPEGTQYF
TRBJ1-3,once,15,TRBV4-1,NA,TGCGCCAGCAGCCCCCCCGGGAGGGCTGGAAACACCATATATTTT,CASSPPGRAGNTIYF
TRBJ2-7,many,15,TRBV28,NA,TGTGCCAGCAGCCCACCGACCCTGGATAGTTCCAAGCAGTACTTC,CASSPPTLDSSKQYF
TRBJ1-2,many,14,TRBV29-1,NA,TGCAGCGTGGAGGTCGTGGGGGCGCTGAGTGGCTACACCTTC,CSVEVVGALSGYTF
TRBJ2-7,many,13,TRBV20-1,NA,TGCAGGCCAGCCCACCGGAGCTCCTACGAGCAGTACTTC,CRPAHRSSYEQYF
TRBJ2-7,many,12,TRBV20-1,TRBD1,TGCAGTGCATGGGACAGGGTCTACGAGCAGTACTTC,CSAWDRVYEQYF
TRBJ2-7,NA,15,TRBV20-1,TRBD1,TGCAGTGCTAATAAACCGGGACAGGGGGCCCGGGAGCAGTACTTC,CSANKPGQGAREQYF
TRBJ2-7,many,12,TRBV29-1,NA,TGCAGCGTTCGGGCGGAAGCCTACGAGCAGTACTTC,CSVRAEAYEQYF
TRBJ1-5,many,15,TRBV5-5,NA,TGTGCCAGCAGCTTAGGGACATTTGGCAATCAGCCCCAGCATTTT,CASSLGTFGNQPQHF
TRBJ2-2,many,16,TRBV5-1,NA,TGCGCCAGCAGCTTGGCCCCTGGGGCGTCCCCCGGGGAGCTGTTTTTT,CASSLAPGASPGELFF
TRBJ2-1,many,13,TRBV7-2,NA,TGTGCCAGCAGCCCAACCCCCCGCAATGAGCAGTTCTTC,CASSPTPRNEQFF
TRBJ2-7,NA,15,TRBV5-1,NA,TGCGCCAGCAGGACCCAAGGGGCCCTAACCTACGAGCAGTACTTC,CASRTQGALTYEQYF
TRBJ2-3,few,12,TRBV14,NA,TGTGCCAGCAGCCAGGACATCCTAGGGCAGTATTTT,CASSQDILGQYF
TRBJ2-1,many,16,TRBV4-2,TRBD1,TGTGCCAGCAGCCAAGGTCGCCGGACAGGGGGTAATGAGCAGTTCTTC,CASSQGRRTGGNEQFF
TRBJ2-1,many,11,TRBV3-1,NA,TGTGCCAGCAGCCCAGGGACTTCCCAGTTCTTC,CASSPGTSQFF
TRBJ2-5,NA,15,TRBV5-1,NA,TGCGCCAGCAGCTTGGCCCGTGGCAGTCAAGAGACCCAGTACTTC,CASSLARGSQETQYF
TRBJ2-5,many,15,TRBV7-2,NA,TGTGCCAGCAGCTTACAAGTCGGTAACCAAGAGACCCAGTACTTC,CASSLQVGNQETQYF
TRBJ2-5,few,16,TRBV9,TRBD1,TGTGCCAGCAGCACCGGGACAGGGGAGATCAGGGAGACCCAGTACTTC,CASSTGTGEIRETQYF
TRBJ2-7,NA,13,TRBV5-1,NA,TGCGCCAGCAGCTTGGAGGTCAGGGACGAGCAGTACTTC,CASSLEVRDEQYF
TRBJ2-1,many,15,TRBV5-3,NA,TGTGCCAGAAGCATGGACCGGCGGGTCTACAATGAGCAGTTCTTC,CARSMDRRVYNEQFF
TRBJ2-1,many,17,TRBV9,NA,TGTGCCAGCAGCGTACGGCCTGGACTGGGAACCTACAATGAGCAGTTCTTC,CASSVRPGLGTYNEQFF
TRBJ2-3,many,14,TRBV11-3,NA,TGTGCCAGCAGCTTACGGTGGGGGACAGATACGCAGTATTTT,CASSLRWGTDTQYF
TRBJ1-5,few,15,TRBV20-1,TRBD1,TGCAGTGCTACCGGGACAGGGGGGCACGGTCAGCCCCAGAATTTT,CSATGTGGHGQPQNF
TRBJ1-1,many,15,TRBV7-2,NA,TGTGCCAGCAGCTTAGGCAGGGGAGGAATCACTGAAGCTTTCTTT,CASSLGRGGITEAFF
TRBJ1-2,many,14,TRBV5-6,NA,TGTGCCAGCAGCTTGGGGACAGTATTTTATGGCTACACCTTC,CASSLGTVFYGYTF
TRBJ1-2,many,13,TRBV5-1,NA,TGCGCCAGCAGCTTGGATCCTGAGTATGGCTACACCTTC,CASSLDPEYGYTF
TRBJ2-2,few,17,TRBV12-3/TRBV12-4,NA,TGTGCCAGCTCTCCCCGCTATCCCGATTACAACACCGGGGAGCTGTTTTTT,CASSPRYPDYNTGELFF
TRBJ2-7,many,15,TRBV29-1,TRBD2,TGCAGCGTTGAAGACGGGCGGGAGGGCCTCTACGAGCAGTACTTC,CSVEDGREGLYEQYF
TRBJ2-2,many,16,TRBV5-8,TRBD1,TGTGCCAGCAGTCCACACAGGGGGCAGAGCACCGGGGAGCTGTTTTTT,CASSPHRGQSTGELFF
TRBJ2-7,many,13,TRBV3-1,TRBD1,TGTGCCAGCATGGGACAGGGCCCCTACGAGCAGTACTTC,CASMGQGPYEQYF
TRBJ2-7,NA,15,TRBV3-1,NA,TGTGCCAGCAGCCAAGACACAGGGTGGAACTACGAGCAGTACTTC,CASSQDTGWNYEQYF
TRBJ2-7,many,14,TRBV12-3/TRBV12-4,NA,TGTGCCAGCAGTTTAGGAGGGGTTGACTACGAGCAGTACTTC,CASSLGGVDYEQYF
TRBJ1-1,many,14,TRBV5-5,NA,TGTGCCAGCAGCCCGGGCGACTGGAACACTGAAGCTTTCTTT,CASSPGDWNTEAFF
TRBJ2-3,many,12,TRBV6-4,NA,TGTGCCAGCAGTGACCTAGGTGATACGCAGTATTTT,CASSDLGDTQYF
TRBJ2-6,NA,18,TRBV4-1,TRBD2,TGCGCCAGCAGCAGAGGACTAGCGGGCCGCTCTGGGGCCAAAGTCCTGACTTTC,CASSRGLAGRSGAKVLTF